A single sample gave rise to the 12 T cell receptor beta chains below, sequenced in a study of cytomegalovirus exposure and HLA in healthy donors. A multiplex PCR was run with 60 Vbeta primers and 13 Jbeta primers. The data were produced by immunoSEQ multiplex PCR, yet TCRdb's version contains in-frame clones alone and is incomplete. This sample has approximately 88,000 clones, with roughly 79% found just once. The specimen sequenced was PBMCs. These receptors all stem from a male donor in good health and CMV-seronegative.

This clone was observed a handful of times. This chain links TRBV5-6 with TRBJ2-3; maybe TRBD2 (6 bases). Germline CDR1 reads SGHDT; CDR2 reads YYEEEE. The CDR3 has 17 residues. V gave up 6 bases and J gave up 3 bases, with 23 bases separating them. The CDR3 DNA reads as TGTGCCAGCACCCTCCTCCTACTAGCCGAAACGACAGATACGCAGTATTTT. This encodes CASTLLLLAETTDTQYF.

The V call is TRBV20-1, the J call TRBJ1-6, with D uncertain. In germline, CDR1 is DFQATT, CDR2 SNEGSKA (reference sequence). This CDR3 is built from 11 residues. Trimming took off 1 base at V and 11 bases at J, with 6 bases between the two ends. CDR3: CSARGGPPLHF. The DNA for the CDR3 is TGCAGTGCTAGAGGCGGGCCACCCCTCCACTTT.

The rearrangement links TRBV5-4 to TRBJ1-1, with D possibly matching TRBD1 (6 bases). The germline V gene encodes CDR1 SGHNT and CDR2 YYREEE (reference sequence). The CDR3 consists of 14 residues. V gave up 4 bases and J gave up 5 bases, with 15 bases separating them. The CDR3 loop is CASSPTGSGTEAFF. Here the CDR3 DNA reads TGTGCCAGCAGCCCGACAGGATCGGGGACTGAAGCTTTCTTT.

V gene TRBV19 combines with J gene TRBJ2-6, with D possibly being TRBD1 (5 bases). The CDR3 extends over 18 amino acids. Germline V CDR1 and CDR2: LNHDA, SQIVND (reference sequence). V was trimmed by 5 bases and J by 0 bases, leaving 17 bases between them. CDR3 sequence reads: CASSPRQFLSSGANVLTF. For the CDR3, the DNA is TGTGCCAGTAGTCCCCGACAGTTTCTGAGCTCTGGGGCCAACGTCCTGACTTTC.

This clone was seen only a few times. The chain employs TRBV4-3 and TRBJ2-1; TRBD2 might be the D (5 bases). V shed 0 bases and J shed 2 bases, with 8 bases lying between them. This CDR3 contains 15 residues. CDR1 and CDR2 (germline): LGHNA, YSLEER. CDR3 DNA: TGCGCCAGCAGCCAAGAGGTAGCGACCTACAATGAGCAGTTCTTC. Translating gives CASSQEVATYNEQFF.

The CDR3 bases are TGTGCCAGCTCACCTTCTCCTGGACAGGAGTTTCGCTATGGCTACACCTTC. Translated: CASSPSPGQEFRYGYTF. V and J are TRBV18 and TRBJ1-2, with 7 bases that match TRBD1. CDR3 length: 17 amino acids. V lost 3 bases to trimming and J lost 4 bases; unmatched junction nucleotides: 14. From germline, CDR1 is KGHSH and CDR2 LQKENI.

The J gene is TRBJ1-1, the V gene TRBV5-5, with D possibly being TRBD1 (5 bases). The CDR3 is made up of 16 amino acids. CDR1 and CDR2 from the germline V gene are SGHKS and YYEKEE (reference sequence). Trimming pared 4 bases from V and 4 bases from J, leaving 20 bases between. The CDR3: CASSPDHRIGITEAFF. The CDR3 nucleotides are TGTGCCAGCAGCCCCGATCACAGGATTGGTATCACTGAAGCTTTCTTT.

The V call is TRBV7-2, the J call TRBJ2-2; D may be TRBD1 (5 bases). Per germline, CDR1 SGHTA and CDR2 FQGNSA. The ends were cut back, 5 bases at V and 2 bases at J, with 15 bases in the middle. This CDR3 contains 16 residues. CDR3 DNA sequence: TGTGCCAGCAGCCTAAGGGGCCTACTCAACACCGGGGAGCTGTTTTTT. This gives the protein CASSLRGLLNTGELFF.

J is TRBJ1-1 and V is TRBV29-1; TRBD1 matches 7 bases. V lost 2 bases and J lost 9; bases outside the gene matches: 9. The CDR3 consists of 13 residues. Germline V lookup: CDR1 SQVTM, CDR2 ANQGSEA. The CDR3 region is CSVEPDRADQAFF. The CDR3 bases are TGCAGCGTTGAACCCGACAGGGCAGATCAAGCTTTCTTT.

The V and J genes are TRBV18 and TRBJ1-2, with 12 bases fitting TRBD1. CDR3 length: 15 residues. Germline CDR1 reads KGHSH; CDR2 reads LQKENI. With V trimmed by 6 bases and J by 4 bases, 6 bases remained unmatched. The CDR3 reads CASSPGTGGGYGYTF. CDR3 nucleotides: TGTGCCAGCTCCCCCGGGACAGGGGGCGGCTATGGCTACACCTTC.

The V and J genes are TRBV10-2 and TRBJ1-2; 9 nucleotides match TRBD1. Germline lookup yields CDR1 WSHSY and CDR2 SAAADI. CDR3 length: 13 amino acids. V shed 2 bases, J shed 8 bases, and the junction held 3 bases outside the gene matches. The CDR3 region has the DNA TGCGCCAGCAGTGAGGGGACAGGGAAAGGCTACACCTTC. Translating it yields CASSEGTGKGYTF.

The chain couples TRBV5-1 to TRBJ2-7, with D perhaps matching TRBD2 (6 bases). V lost 0 bases and J 7 bases, leaving 11 bases between the germline ends. CDR1 is SGHRS, CDR2 YFSETQ, per germline. The CDR3 has 13 residues. The CDR3 DNA is TGCGCCAGCAGCTTGGCCGGAGGGAGAGAGCAGTACTTC. Its protein product is CASSLAGGREQYF.